The 20 T cell receptor beta chains below come from one sample, sequenced in a study of T cell responses to AZD1222 COVID-19 vaccine (dated by TCRdb to about 2021). This specimen's time point label, per the study, means: baseline before first vaccination. Interpreted using the paper, the treatment or condition label stands for: meningococcal conjugate vaccine given as trial control. The library was produced with the immunoSEQ multiplex PCR assay. TCRdb re-hosts the immuneACCESS table, in-frame sequences only. Its copies lack some clones; in the studies checked, an unresolved V gene accounts for under half of them, and the cause for the rest is not known. For this sample there are 130,000 to 150,000 clones; approximately 90% appear just once. The top ten constitute 3% to 3.5% of the sample. Here the sequenced sample was peripheral blood, taken on day 0 of MenACWY control vaccination. These receptors were obtained from an adult in good health.

V gene TRBV28 combines with J gene TRBJ1-6; D not resolved. The germline V gene has CDR1 MDHEN and CDR2 SYDVKM. The CDR3 has 15 amino acids. The V end was cut by 3 bases, the J end by 3 bases, with 9 bases between. CDR3 sequence (DNA): TGTGCCAGCAGTTTTTCGGTAGACTATAATTCACCCCTCCACTTT. Residues: CASSFSVDYNSPLHF.

In this sample, this clone turned up once. The rearrangement links TRBV2 to TRBJ1-4; D is possibly TRBD1 (5 bases). The V gene lost 8 bases and the J gene lost 3 bases, with 13 bases spanning the gap. Germline CDR1 reads SNHLY; CDR2 reads FYNNEI. This CDR3 region has 14 residues. In DNA form, the CDR3 reads TGTGCCAGCGCGCGAGGGGCTTCTAATGAAAAACTGTTTTTT. Translated: CASARGASNEKLFF. Complete variable domain (other parts from reference TRBV2 and TRBJ1-4): EPEVTQTPSHQVTQMGQEVILRCVPISNHLYFYWYRQILGQKVEFLVSFYNNEISEKSEIFDDQFSVERPDGSNFTLKIRSTKLEDSAMYFCASARGASNEKLFFGSGTQLSVL.

The chain couples TRBV27 to TRBJ1-5; a weak D match, TRBD1 (6 bases). Germline V lookup: CDR1 MNHEY, CDR2 SMNVEV (reference sequence). CDR3 length equals 16 residues. V lost 7 bases to trimming and J lost 0 bases, with 16 bases between them. In nucleotides, the CDR3 is TGTGCCAGCAAACCCAAAATGGACAGTAGCAATCAGCCCCAGCATTTT. Its translation: CASKPKMDSSNQPQHF.

The rearrangement uses TRBV6-5 and TRBJ1-1; 8 nucleotides agree with TRBD1. The CDR3 runs to 11 residues. V lost 5 bases, J lost 9 bases, and 2 bases stayed unmatched. Germline CDR1 and CDR2: MNHEY and SVGAGI. The CDR3 nucleotides read TGTGCCAGCAGTCGGGACAGGCAAGCTTTCTTT. It specifies CASSRDRQAFF.

This clone was counted a single time. The CDR3 region has the DNA TGTGCCAGCAGCGTCTTACTGAATCCCGCGAACACCGGGGAGCTGTTTTTT. The encoded protein is CASSVLLNPANTGELFF. This rearrangement joins TRBV9 to TRBJ2-2; D is uncertain. Germline V gene sequence: CDR1 SGDLS, CDR2 YYNGEE. Trimming cost V 2 bases and J 0 bases, with 14 bases left between them. There are 17 residues in the CDR3.

There are a few counts of this clone. The rearrangement uses TRBV7-2 and TRBJ1-4; TRBD1 is a possible D gene (6 bases). The CDR3 extends over 15 amino acids. Trimming took 5 bases from V and 7 from J, leaving 17 bases between them. Germline loops: CDR1 SGHTA, CDR2 FQGNSA. For the CDR3, the DNA is TGTGCCAGCAGCCCGAGGGGGGGGAGCGGTGAAAAACTGTTTTTT. Its protein product is CASSPRGGSGEKLFF.

This chain links TRBV7-3 with TRBJ2-2; unclear D gene. CDR3 size: 13 residues. Germline CDR1 and CDR2: SGHTA and FQGTGA. Trimming stripped 2 bases from V and 8 bases from J, with 9 bases between. Here the CDR3 DNA reads TGTGCCAGCAGCTTACCCACTCGAGGGGAGCTGTTTTTT. Translated, it gives CASSLPTRGELFF.

This sequence joins TRBV12-5 and TRBJ2-1, with a weak D call TRBD1 (6 bases). Germline values: CDR1 LGHNT, CDR2 FRNRAP. The CDR3 contains 12 residues. The V and J ends lost 4 bases and 10 bases respectively, with 11 bases between them. CDR3 loop: CASGSGQREQFF. The CDR3 DNA follows: TGTGCTAGTGGTTCAGGACAGCGGGAGCAGTTCTTC.

The gene calls are TRBV11-2 and TRBJ2-7; 11 bases fit TRBD1. Germline V gene lookup returns CDR1 SGHAT and CDR2 FQNNGV. The ends lost 5 bases at V and 4 bases at J; junction bases unmatched: 10. This CDR3 has 16 residues. For the CDR3, the DNA is TGTGCCAGCAGCCGTTCCGGACAGGGGGCGGTTTACGAGCAGTACTTC. It specifies CASSRSGQGAVYEQYF.

The rearrangement uses TRBV11-3 and TRBJ1-1; D unclear. The CDR3 loop spans 13 amino acids. Deletions cut 0 bases from V and 5 bases from J, with 7 bases between. In germline, CDR1 is SGHNT, CDR2 YENEEA. CDR3 DNA: TGTGCCAGCAGCTTAGAAGAACAGACTGAAGCTTTCTTT. This codes for CASSLEEQTEAFF.

V gene TRBV2 combines with J gene TRBJ1-5; D is perhaps TRBD1 (6 bases). V shed 4 bases and J shed 2 bases, with 9 bases lying between them. Germline V gene data show CDR1 as SNHLY and CDR2 as FYNNEI. This CDR3 is built from 14 residues. DNA for the CDR3: TGTGCCAGCAGTGGACAGGTAGGCAATCAGCCCCAGCATTTT. Its protein product is CASSGQVGNQPQHF.

V and J are TRBV30 and TRBJ1-2; tentatively, D is TRBD1 (5 bases). This CDR3 has 14 amino acids. V lost 3 bases and J 5 bases, leaving 16 bases between the germline ends. CDR1 GTSNPN and CDR2 SVGIG come from the germline V gene (reference sequence). Written as DNA, the CDR3 is TGTGCCTGGAGCGCCTGGGGGAGGGAGTATGGCTACACCTTC. It encodes CAWSAWGREYGYTF.

The V gene is TRBV5-1, the J gene TRBJ1-4, with TRBD1 as a possible D gene (5 bases). V lost 0 bases and J 3 bases, leaving 9 bases between the germline ends. The germline V gene has CDR1 SGHRS and CDR2 YFSETQ. CDR3 length: 15 residues. DNA of the CDR3: TGCGCCAGCAGCTTGGGACAGACCCCTAATGAAAAACTGTTTTTT. The encoded protein is CASSLGQTPNEKLFF.

This sequence joins TRBV7-9 and TRBJ2-1; 13 nucleotides line up with TRBD2. CDR3 length: 15 residues. The germline CDR1 and CDR2 sequences are SEHNR and FQNEAQ (reference sequence). J lost 6 bases, V lost 4 bases, and 3 bases had no gene match. CDR3 in amino acids: CASSSWTSGSNEQFF. Here the CDR3 DNA reads TGTGCCAGCAGCTCTTGGACTAGCGGGAGCAATGAGCAGTTCTTC.

The rearrangement links TRBV21-1 to TRBJ2-7. TRBV21-1 is shown as a pseudogene. This CDR3 is built from 12 residues. Here the CDR3 DNA reads TGTGCCAGCATCTCAAGTACCTACGAGCAGTACTTC. Protein: CASISSTYEQYF.

The chain combines TRBV7-9 with TRBJ1-2; no definite D call. The CDR3 is 13 amino acids. The germline gives CDR1 SEHNR, CDR2 FQNEAQ (reference sequence). V was cut by 1 base and J by 5 bases, with 8 bases left in between. In DNA, the CDR3 is TGTGCCAGCAGCTTAGGTGAGCAGTATGGCTACACCTTC. This gives the protein CASSLGEQYGYTF.

The rearrangement joins TRBV7-3 to TRBJ1-2, with 9 bases fitting TRBD1. The CDR3 spans 14 residues. Trimming removed 1 base from V and 6 bases from J; junction bases left unmatched: 3. The germline V gene has CDR1 SGHTA and CDR2 FQGTGA. The CDR3 nucleotides are TGTGCCAGCAGCTTAAGCCGACAGGGGGATGGCTACACCTTC. Its protein product is CASSLSRQGDGYTF.

The chain employs TRBV6-5 and TRBJ1-4, with D uncertain. The germline CDR1 and CDR2 sequences are MNHEY and SVGAGI. The CDR3 has 14 amino acids. Trimming cost V 6 bases and J 11 bases, with 19 bases left between them. The CDR3 DNA reads as TGTGCCAGCAGCCCAACGCTCTCCCGTGAGAAACTGTTTTTT. Translation: CASSPTLSREKLFF.

This sequence joins TRBV20-1 and TRBJ1-1; D gene ambiguous. Germline V CDR1 and CDR2: DFQATT, SNEGSKA (reference sequence). The ends were cut back, 3 bases at V and 0 bases at J, with 8 bases in the middle. The CDR3 length is 13 residues. The CDR3 region is CSASGGVNTEAFF. CDR3 sequence (DNA): TGCAGTGCTAGTGGTGGCGTGAACACTGAAGCTTTCTTT.

The rearrangement uses TRBV3-1 (or the pseudogene TRBV3-2) and TRBJ2-1, with D tentatively TRBD1 (6 bases). The CDR3 loop spans 16 amino acids. V was cut by 4 bases and J by 1 base, with 14 bases left in between. The V gene's germline CDR1 is LGHDT and CDR2 YNNKEL (reference sequence). The CDR3 DNA is TGTGCCAGCAGCCGGGGAAGAGGGGGATCCTACAATGAGCAGTTCTTC. It is translated as CASSRGRGGSYNEQFF.